Following are 30 T cell receptor beta chains from one sample sequenced in a study of blood T cell repertoires in COVID-19 (dated by TCRdb to the early 2020s). Receptor amplification or capture employed the immunoSEQ multiplex PCR assay. The table comes from immuneACCESS by way of TCRdb, which keeps in-frame sequences with V and J called. Part of the clones is missing from these tables; in studies checked, under half for an unresolved V gene and the rest for unknown reasons. For this sample there are over 150,000 clones; 86% appear just once. The ten largest account for more than 7.5% of the sample. Source material: peripheral blood. Receptors originate from a man in his fifties with active or convalescent COVID-19.

This clone was detected once. This rearrangement joins TRBV4-1 to TRBJ2-5, with 8 bases matching TRBD1. Germline V gene lookup returns CDR1 MGHRA and CDR2 YSYEKL. Losses at the gene ends were 1 base for V and 3 bases for J; bases not matched to a gene: 10. The CDR3 has 17 amino acids. The CDR3 here is CASSQGAAGQGKETQYF. As DNA, the CDR3 is TGCGCCAGCAGCCAAGGCGCGGCCGGACAGGGAAAAGAGACCCAGTACTTC.

The V and J genes are TRBV30 and TRBJ2-5; tentatively, D is TRBD2 (6 bases). The V gene lost 4 bases and the J gene lost 7 bases, with 19 bases spanning the gap. Germline-derived CDR1 and CDR2 are GTSNPN and SVGIG (reference sequence). The CDR3 has 14 amino acids. CDR3 residues: CAWTLPAGRGTQYF. CDR3 in DNA: TGTGCCTGGACCCTACCAGCGGGTCGAGGGACCCAGTACTTC.

The chain is built from TRBV5-4 and TRBJ1-1, with D possibly TRBD1 on 6 matching bases. The germline V gene encodes CDR1 SGHNT and CDR2 YYREEE (reference sequence). This CDR3 is built from 13 residues. V dropped 5 bases and J dropped 7 bases, with 15 bases sitting between them. CDR3 protein: CASSKDRTIEAFF. Written as DNA, the CDR3 is TGTGCCAGCAGTAAAGACAGGACAATTGAAGCTTTCTTT.

The rearrangement uses TRBV7-9 and TRBJ1-6; D is undetermined. Germline CDR1 and CDR2: SEHNR and FQNEAQ (reference sequence). The CDR3 contains 15 residues. V was cut by 5 bases and J by 6 bases, with 14 bases left in between. CDR3 sequence reads: CASSATESLNSPLHF. As DNA, the CDR3 is TGTGCCAGCAGCGCCACAGAAAGCCTTAATTCACCCCTCCACTTT.

The rearrangement joins TRBV6-1 to TRBJ2-1, with 7 bases aligning to TRBD2. Looked up from germline, CDR1 is MNHNS and CDR2 is SASEGT. The CDR3 totals 13 residues. Trimming cost V 9 bases and J 3 bases; bases outside gene matches: 5. The DNA of the CDR3 is TGTGCCAGTCTAGCGGACCACTACAATGAGCAGTTCTTC. Translating gives CASLADHYNEQFF.

V and J are TRBV24-1 and TRBJ2-7; no clear D gene. Germline-derived CDR1 and CDR2 are KGHDR and SFDVKD. The CDR3 has 14 residues. V shed 7 bases and J shed 0 bases, with 12 bases lying between them. The CDR3 loop is CATSSWQNSYEQYF. CDR3 DNA sequence: TGTGCCACCAGCTCCTGGCAGAACTCCTACGAGCAGTACTTC.

The chain uses TRBV6-5 and TRBJ1-5; 7 positions match TRBD1. The CDR3 consists of 13 residues. Germline assignment: CDR1 MNHEY and CDR2 SVGAGI. V shed 6 bases and J 4 bases; nucleotides not matched to a gene: 3. The CDR3 DNA sequence: TGTGCCAGCAGACCGGGACAGAATCAGCCCCAGCATTTT. It specifies CASRPGQNQPQHF.

The chain couples TRBV5-1 to TRBJ2-2; no reliable D call. CDR1 and CDR2 (germline): SGHRS, YFSETQ. The CDR3 runs 14 residues. With 4 bases removed from V and 0 bases from J, the gap between germline ends came to 7 bases. CDR3 nucleotide sequence: TGCGCCAGCAGCCCCGACTCGAACACCGGGGAGCTGTTTTTT. This sequence encodes CASSPDSNTGELFF. Together with reference TRBV5-1 and TRBJ2-2, the CDR3 gives the full variable domain: KAGVTQTPRYLIKTRGQQVTLSCSPISGHRSVSWYQQTPGQGLQFLFEYFSETQRNKGNFPGRFSGRQFSNSRSEMNVSTLELGDSALYLCASSPDSNTGELFFGEGSRLTVL.

CDR3 in amino acids: CSDLEGLSPAKNIQYF. The DNA for the CDR3 is TGCAGCGACTTGGAGGGACTTTCACCGGCCAAAAACATTCAGTACTTC. The V and J genes are TRBV29-1 and TRBJ2-4, with D perhaps matching TRBD2 (6 bases). The CDR3 sequence is 16 residues long. Looked up from germline, CDR1 is SQVTM and CDR2 is ANQGSEA. V dropped 7 bases and J dropped 1 base, with 20 bases sitting between them.

This clone came up once. The chain joins TRBV6-4 to TRBJ2-1; 8 bases align to TRBD2. Losses at the gene ends were 4 bases for V and 5 bases for J; bases not matched to a gene: 1. CDR3 length: 13 residues. Germline CDR1 and CDR2: MRHNA and SNTAGT. CDR3 bases: TGTGCCAGCAGTGCGGGGGGGCACAATGAGCAGTTCTTC. Protein: CASSAGGHNEQFF.

V and J are TRBV18 and TRBJ2-1; 7 bases match TRBD2. Germline CDR1 is KGHSH and CDR2 is LQKENI. The CDR3 covers 12 residues. V lost 3 bases, J lost 9 bases, and 2 bases stayed unmatched. Here the CDR3 reads CASSPGLLEQFF. The CDR3 bases are TGTGCCAGCTCACCGGGACTACTTGAGCAGTTCTTC. The variable domain in full, completed from reference TRBV18 and TRBJ2-1, reads NAGVMQNPRHLVRRRGQEARLRCSPMKGHSHVYWYRQLPEEGLKFMVYLQKENIIDESGMPKERFSAEFPKEGPSILRIQQVVRGDSAAYFCASSPGLLEQFFGPGTRLTVL.

The chain couples TRBV11-2 to TRBJ2-2; tentative D call: TRBD2 (6 bases). Germline V gene data show CDR1 as SGHAT and CDR2 as FQNNGV. V lost 3 bases to trimming and J lost 1 base, with 9 bases between them. The CDR3 has 15 amino acids. This CDR3 reads CASSLGTGNTGELFF. The CDR3 DNA reads TGTGCCAGCAGCTTGGGGACTGGGAACACCGGGGAGCTGTTTTTT.

This clone was detected only a few times. The chain joins TRBV28 to TRBJ2-7; tentatively, D is TRBD2 (6 bases). Germline CDR1 and CDR2: MDHEN and SYDVKM. V gave up 5 bases and J gave up 1 base, with 12 bases separating them. The CDR3 covers 14 residues. The CDR3 DNA sequence: TGTGCCAGCAGTGTCGCGGGGCGATCCTACGAGCAGTACTTC. It specifies CASSVAGRSYEQYF.

Written as DNA, the CDR3 is TGTGCCAGCAGTTACTCCCGGACAGGGGGCAACTATGGCTACACCTTC. Translated: CASSYSRTGGNYGYTF. The J gene is TRBJ1-2, the V gene TRBV6-5; TRBD1 agrees at 11 bases. The germline CDR1 and CDR2 sequences are MNHEY and SVGAGI. This CDR3 is 16 amino acids long. V lost 0 bases to trimming and J lost 2 bases; unmatched junction nucleotides: 2.

The rearrangement joins TRBV5-1 to TRBJ2-2, with 7 bases fitting TRBD2. CDR3 length equals 15 residues. Losses at the gene ends were 2 bases for V and 5 bases for J; bases not matched to a gene: 6. Looked up from germline, CDR1 is SGHRS and CDR2 is YFSETQ. CDR3 bases: TGCGCCAGCAGCTTTGGACTAGAGAGAACCGGGGAGCTGTTTTTT. Amino acid sequence: CASSFGLERTGELFF. Complete variable domain (other parts from reference TRBV5-1 and TRBJ2-2): KAGVTQTPRYLIKTRGQQVTLSCSPISGHRSVSWYQQTPGQGLQFLFEYFSETQRNKGNFPGRFSGRQFSNSRSEMNVSTLELGDSALYLCASSFGLERTGELFFGEGSRLTVL.

The V call is TRBV7-3, the J call TRBJ2-5, with D possibly TRBD1 on 6 matching bases. Germline lookup yields CDR1 SGHTA and CDR2 FQGTGA. The CDR3 has 15 amino acids. With 1 base removed from V and 6 bases from J, the gap between germline ends came to 15 bases. The CDR3 loop is CASSLRFYRVKTQYF. CDR3 in DNA: TGTGCCAGCAGCTTAAGGTTCTACAGGGTAAAGACCCAGTACTTC.

To note about this clone: One end of the junction does not line up with germline, which may come from a read error. The chain has TRBV6-2 or TRBV6-3 and TRBJ1-6; D is unresolved. Germline assignment: CDR1 MNHEY and CDR2 SVGEGT. There are 13 residues in the CDR3. The CDR3 reads CASSYSPGGRALF. CDR3 DNA: TGTGCCAGCAGTTACTCGCCGGGAGGGCGAGCTTTATTT.

The rearrangement links TRBV28 to TRBJ2-3, with TRBD2 matching over 8 bases. The CDR3 has 14 amino acids. Trimming at V came to 8 bases and at J to 3 bases, leaving 7 bases not matched to a gene. Per the germline V gene, CDR1 is MDHEN and CDR2 is SYDVKM. The CDR3 spells CASRAGGGTDTQYF. CDR3 in DNA: TGTGCCAGCCGTGCGGGGGGCGGGACAGATACGCAGTATTTT.

The chain links TRBV13 to TRBJ1-1, with TRBD1 matching over 7 bases. Trimming cost V 1 base and J 0 bases; bases outside gene matches: 8. The CDR3 loop spans 17 amino acids. CDR1 and CDR2 from the germline V gene are PRHDT and FYEKMQ (reference sequence). The CDR3 loop reads CASSLAWTGGLNTEAFF. CDR3 DNA sequence: TGTGCCAGCAGCTTAGCGTGGACAGGTGGTTTGAACACTGAAGCTTTCTTT.

The count of this clone is one. The chain employs TRBV7-2 and TRBJ2-7; TRBD1 is a possible D gene (6 bases). Germline V gene lookup returns CDR1 SGHTA and CDR2 FQGNSA. This CDR3 has 15 amino acids. V dropped 2 bases and J dropped 0 bases, with 11 bases sitting between them. In DNA, the CDR3 is TGTGCCAGCAGCTTAATTCAGGGGAGCTCCTACGAGCAGTACTTC. Protein sequence: CASSLIQGSSYEQYF. The full variable domain, in which reference TRBV7-2 and TRBJ2-7 provide the parts outside the CDR3, is GAGVSQSPSNKVTEKGKDVELRCDPISGHTALYWYRQSLGQGLEFLIYFQGNSAPDKSGLPSDRFSAERTGGSVSTLTIQRTQQEDSAVYLCASSLIQGSSYEQYFGPGTRLTVT.

The V gene is TRBV18, the J gene TRBJ2-1, with D possibly being TRBD2 (5 bases). V lost 0 bases and J 0 bases, leaving 9 bases between the germline ends. The CDR3 totals 16 residues. The V gene's germline CDR1 is KGHSH and CDR2 LQKENI. The CDR3 spells CASSPPIGSSYNEQFF. Written as DNA, the CDR3 is TGTGCCAGCTCACCACCGATAGGGAGCTCCTACAATGAGCAGTTCTTC.

This chain's CDR3 is CASSRPPGQSYEQYF. CDR3 nucleotides: TGTGCCAGCAGCCGCCCTCCGGGACAGTCCTACGAGCAGTACTTC. The V gene is TRBV3-1 (or the pseudogene TRBV3-2), the J gene TRBJ2-7; 7 bases align to TRBD1. The CDR3 totals 15 residues. Trimming at V came to 4 bases and at J to 1 base, leaving 7 bases not matched to a gene. The germline CDR1 and CDR2 sequences are LGHDT and YNNKEL (reference sequence).

This chain connects TRBV5-1 to TRBJ2-7, with TRBD2 as a possible D gene (5 bases). The V and J ends lost 4 bases and 3 bases respectively, with 11 bases between them. This CDR3 comprises 13 residues. CDR1 is SGHRS, CDR2 YFSETQ, per germline. The CDR3 reads CASSEADLYEQYF. In DNA form, the CDR3 reads TGCGCCAGCAGCGAAGCGGACCTCTACGAGCAGTACTTC.

The chain employs TRBV12-3 or TRBV12-4 and TRBJ1-5; tentative D call: TRBD1 (5 bases). V shed 7 bases and J shed 6 bases, with 13 bases lying between them. The CDR3 loop spans 13 amino acids. CDR3 sequence (DNA): TGTGCCAGCACCCCAGGGTGGGCTCAGCCCCAGCATTTT. It yields the protein CASTPGWAQPQHF.

This clone has more than one count but fewer than ten. The rearrangement links TRBV29-1 to TRBJ2-7; 7 positions agree with TRBD1. Germline values: CDR1 SQVTM, CDR2 ANQGSEA. The CDR3 loop spans 13 amino acids. Trimming at V came to 3 bases and at J to 4 bases, leaving 6 bases not matched to a gene. The CDR3 DNA reads as TGCAGCGTTGATGGGGACAGACCTTACGAGCAGTACTTC. Translating it yields CSVDGDRPYEQYF.

The V call is TRBV7-2, the J call TRBJ1-4; TRBD1 aligns across 8 bases. CDR1 is SGHTA, CDR2 FQGNSA, per germline. The CDR3 runs 16 residues. The J segment lost 7 bases and the V segment lost 3 bases, leaving 10 bases of the junction unmatched. The CDR3 DNA reads TGTGCCAGCAGCTTGGACCGGACAGGGTTGGGTGAAAAACTGTTTTTT. Translation gives CASSLDRTGLGEKLFF.

This clone has just one count. V usage is TRBV12-5 and J usage is TRBJ2-1; 7 positions agree with TRBD1. V shed 11 bases, J shed 1 base, and the junction held 5 bases outside the gene matches. This CDR3 region has 13 residues. The germline CDR1 and CDR2 sequences are LGHNT and FRNRAP. CDR3 loop: CAAGTASYNEQFF. CDR3 nucleotide sequence: TGTGCTGCCGGGACAGCGTCCTACAATGAGCAGTTCTTC.

This clone was seen only a few times. The chain carries TRBV27 and TRBJ2-7; D gene uncertain. V was shortened by 6 bases and J by 0 bases, with 12 bases between the two germline ends. The germline V gene has CDR1 MNHEY and CDR2 SMNVEV (reference sequence). The CDR3 length is 14 residues. CDR3 loop: CASSPRRSSYEQYF. In nucleotides, the CDR3 is TGTGCCAGCAGCCCGCGACGGAGCTCCTACGAGCAGTACTTC.

This clone has just one count. The chain combines TRBV6-5 with TRBJ2-5, with a possible D match to TRBD1 (6 bases). Germline V gene lookup returns CDR1 MNHEY and CDR2 SVGAGI. The germline V and J ends were trimmed by 4 bases and 2 bases, with 8 bases remaining between them. The CDR3 loop spans 13 amino acids. CDR3 bases: TGTGCCAGCAGTTTCGGACAGCAAGAGACCCAGTACTTC. Its protein is CASSFGQQETQYF.

The chain is built from TRBV19 and TRBJ2-3; D perhaps matches TRBD2 (6 bases). The V gene's germline CDR1 is LNHDA and CDR2 SQIVND (reference sequence). The CDR3 loop spans 15 amino acids. Trimming left V 5 bases short and J 0 bases short, with 12 bases between. The CDR3 nucleotides are TGTGCCAGTAGTGACCGGGACTCCAGCACAGATACGCAGTATTTT. This encodes CASSDRDSSTDTQYF.